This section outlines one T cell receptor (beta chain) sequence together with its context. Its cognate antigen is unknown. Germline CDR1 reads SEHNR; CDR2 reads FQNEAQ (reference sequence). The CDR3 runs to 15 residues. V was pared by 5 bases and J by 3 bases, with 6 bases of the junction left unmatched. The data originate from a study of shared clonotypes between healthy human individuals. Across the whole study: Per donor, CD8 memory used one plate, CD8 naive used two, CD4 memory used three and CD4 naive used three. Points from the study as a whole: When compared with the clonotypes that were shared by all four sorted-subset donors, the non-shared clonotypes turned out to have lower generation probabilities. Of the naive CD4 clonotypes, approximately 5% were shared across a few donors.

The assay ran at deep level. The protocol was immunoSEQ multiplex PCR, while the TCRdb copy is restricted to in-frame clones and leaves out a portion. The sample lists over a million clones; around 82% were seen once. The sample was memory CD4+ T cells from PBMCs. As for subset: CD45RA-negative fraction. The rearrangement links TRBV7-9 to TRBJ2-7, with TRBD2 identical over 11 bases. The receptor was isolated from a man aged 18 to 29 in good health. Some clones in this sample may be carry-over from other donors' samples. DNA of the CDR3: TGTGCCAGCAGCCGTTTCGGGACTAGCGGCTACGAGCAGTACTTC. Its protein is CASSRFGTSGYEQYF.